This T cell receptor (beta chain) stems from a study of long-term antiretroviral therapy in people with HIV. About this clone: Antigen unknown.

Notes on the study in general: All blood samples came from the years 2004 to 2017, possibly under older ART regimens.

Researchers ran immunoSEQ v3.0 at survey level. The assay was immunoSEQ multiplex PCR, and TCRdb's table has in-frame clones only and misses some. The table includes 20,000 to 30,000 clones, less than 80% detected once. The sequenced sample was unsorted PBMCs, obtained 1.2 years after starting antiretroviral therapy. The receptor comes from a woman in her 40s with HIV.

The CDR3 sequence is CAWSESGQASRAFF. DNA of the CDR3: TGTGCCTGGAGTGAATCGGGACAGGCAAGTAGAGCTTTCTTT. The V gene is TRBV30, the J gene TRBJ1-1; 8 bases match TRBD1. CDR1 is GTSNPN, CDR2 SVGIG, per germline (reference sequence). The CDR3 extends over 14 amino acids. Trimming took 1 base from V and 10 from J; bases not matched to a gene: 11.